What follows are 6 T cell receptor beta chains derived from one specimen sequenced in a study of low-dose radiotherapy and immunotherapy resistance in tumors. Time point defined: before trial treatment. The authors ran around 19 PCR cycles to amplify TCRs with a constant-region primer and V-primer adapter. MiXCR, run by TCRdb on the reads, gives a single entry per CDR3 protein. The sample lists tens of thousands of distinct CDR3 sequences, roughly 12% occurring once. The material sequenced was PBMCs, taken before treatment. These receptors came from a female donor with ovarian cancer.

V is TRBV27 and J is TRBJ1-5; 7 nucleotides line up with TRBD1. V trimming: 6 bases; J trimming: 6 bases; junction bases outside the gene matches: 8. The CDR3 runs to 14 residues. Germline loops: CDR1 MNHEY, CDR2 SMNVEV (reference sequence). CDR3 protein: CASRPGTAGQPQHF. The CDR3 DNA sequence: TGTGCCAGCAGGCCCGGGACAGCCGGTCAGCCCCAGCATTTT.

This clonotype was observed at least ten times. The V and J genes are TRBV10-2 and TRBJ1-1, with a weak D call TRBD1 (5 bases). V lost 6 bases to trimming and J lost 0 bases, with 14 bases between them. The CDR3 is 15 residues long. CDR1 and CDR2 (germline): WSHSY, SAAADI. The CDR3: CASRGGTWVNTEAFF. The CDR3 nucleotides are TGCGCCAGCAGGGGGGGGACTTGGGTGAACACTGAAGCTTTCTTT.

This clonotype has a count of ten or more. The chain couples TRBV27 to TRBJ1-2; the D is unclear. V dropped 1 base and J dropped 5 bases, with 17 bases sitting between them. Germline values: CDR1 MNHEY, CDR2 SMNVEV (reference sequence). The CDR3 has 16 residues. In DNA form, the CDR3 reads TGTGCCAGCAGTTTATTTGCGGGAAATTTGGGGTATGGCTACACCTTC. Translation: CASSLFAGNLGYGYTF.

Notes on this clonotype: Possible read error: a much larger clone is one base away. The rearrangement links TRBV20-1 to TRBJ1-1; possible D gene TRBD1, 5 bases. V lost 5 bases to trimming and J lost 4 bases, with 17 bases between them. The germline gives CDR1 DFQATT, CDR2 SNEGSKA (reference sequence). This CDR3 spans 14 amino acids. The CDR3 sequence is CSAPKRWQGTEAFF. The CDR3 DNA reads TGCAGTGCTCCCAAACGATGGCAGGGCACTGAAGCTTTCTTT.

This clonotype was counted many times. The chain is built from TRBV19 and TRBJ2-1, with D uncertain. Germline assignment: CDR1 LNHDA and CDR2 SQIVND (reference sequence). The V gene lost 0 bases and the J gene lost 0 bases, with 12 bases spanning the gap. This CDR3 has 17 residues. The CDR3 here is CASSIEGTESSYNEQFF. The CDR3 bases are TGTGCCAGTAGTATAGAGGGAACGGAGAGCTCCTACAATGAGCAGTTCTTC.

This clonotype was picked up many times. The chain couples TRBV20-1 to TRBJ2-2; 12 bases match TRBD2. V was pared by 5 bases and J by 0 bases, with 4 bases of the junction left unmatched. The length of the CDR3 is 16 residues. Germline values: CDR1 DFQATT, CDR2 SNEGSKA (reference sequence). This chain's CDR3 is CSAPGLAGSNTGELFF. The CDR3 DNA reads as TGCAGTGCTCCAGGACTAGCGGGGTCGAACACCGGGGAGCTGTTTTTT.